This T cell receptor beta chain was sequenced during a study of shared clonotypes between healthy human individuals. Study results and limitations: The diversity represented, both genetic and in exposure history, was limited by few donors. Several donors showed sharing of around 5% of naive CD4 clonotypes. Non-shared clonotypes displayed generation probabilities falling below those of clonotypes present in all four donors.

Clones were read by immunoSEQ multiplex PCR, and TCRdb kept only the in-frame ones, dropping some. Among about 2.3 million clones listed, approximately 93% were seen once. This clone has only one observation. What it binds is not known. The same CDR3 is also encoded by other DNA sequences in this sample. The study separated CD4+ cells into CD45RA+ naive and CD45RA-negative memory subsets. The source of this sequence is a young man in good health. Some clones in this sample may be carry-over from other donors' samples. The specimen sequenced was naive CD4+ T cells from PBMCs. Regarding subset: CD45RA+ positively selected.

CDR3 sequence (DNA): TGCAGTGCTCGGGAGGCAGATACGCAGTATTTT. It encodes CSAREADTQYF. The gene calls are TRBV20-1 and TRBJ2-3; 7 bases are shared with TRBD2. Germline trimming cut 5 bases from V and 4 bases from J; bases unmatched to any gene: 0. This CDR3 has 11 amino acids. From germline, CDR1 is DFQATT and CDR2 SNEGSKA (reference sequence).